A selection of T cell receptor beta chains follows, all from one sample in a study of blood T cell repertoires in COVID-19. Data came from immunoSEQ multiplex PCR; TCRdb stores just in-frame clones and leaves some out. The table has under 350,000 clones, nearly 90% seen once; the top ten hold less than 2%. Sequencing was carried out using peripheral blood. The source of these receptors is a woman aged 25 to 39 with COVID-19, enrolled during active disease. Both conserved end residues are part of each CDR3. Fields, in order: clone size, D gene, J gene, V gene, CDR3 protein, CDR3 DNA. The D gene is left open where the match is weak. Part of the rows lack a size; the others show once, few, many or a class for expanded clones.

size: .
D: TRBD1
J: TRBJ1-5
V: TRBV23-1
CDR3: CASSQSYRGDSNQPQHF
DNA: TGCGCCAGCAGTCAATCATACAGGGGTGATAGCAATCAGCCCCAGCATTTT

size: .
D: .
J: TRBJ2-2
V: TRBV7-2
CDR3: CASSLRHMANAGELFF
DNA: TGTGCCAGCAGCTTAAGACACATGGCCAACGCCGGGGAGCTGTTTTTT

size: .
D: .
J: TRBJ1-4
V: TRBV19
CDR3: CASSIDPRTLRNEKLFF
DNA: TGTGCCAGTAGTATAGACCCTCGAACTCTTCGTAATGAAAAACTGTTTTTT

size: .
D: TRBD1
J: TRBJ2-7
V: TRBV11-3
CDR3: CASSSSGTARSYEQYF
DNA: TGTGCCAGCAGCTCCTCCGGGACAGCGCGCTCCTACGAGCAGTACTTC

size: .
D: .
J: TRBJ2-3
V: TRBV7-2
CDR3: CASSLGGVTDTQYF
DNA: TGTGCCAGCAGCTTAGGCGGGGTCACAGATACGCAGTATTTT

size: many
D: .
J: TRBJ1-6
V: TRBV4-2
CDR3: CASSQEPGSSYNSPLHF
DNA: TGTGCCAGCAGCCAAGAACCCGGGAGCTCCTATAATTCACCCCTCCACTTT

size: .
D: .
J: TRBJ2-1
V: TRBV10-3
CDR3: CAIGPDSEQFF
DNA: TGTGCCATCGGCCCCGACAGTGAGCAGTTCTTC

size: .
D: .
J: TRBJ2-3
V: TRBV9
CDR3: CASSPALGASSTDTQYF
DNA: TGTGCCAGCAGCCCCGCTTTGGGCGCCTCTAGCACAGATACGCAGTATTTT

size: few
D: .
J: TRBJ1-2
V: TRBV2
CDR3: CASSVIRGGYGYTF
DNA: TGTGCCAGCAGTGTCATACGGGGAGGCTATGGCTACACCTTC

size: few
D: .
J: TRBJ1-6
V: TRBV27
CDR3: CASSRPGSYNSPLHF
DNA: TGTGCCAGCAGCCGCCCGGGATCCTATAATTCACCCCTCCACTTT

size: few
D: .
J: TRBJ1-1
V: TRBV14
CDR3: CASSRDYTEAFF
DNA: TGTGCCAGCAGCCGGGACTACACTGAAGCTTTCTTT

size: .
D: .
J: TRBJ1-2
V: TRBV6-5
CDR3: CASRPLGGYGYTF
DNA: TGTGCCAGCAGGCCACTGGGAGGCTATGGCTACACCTTC

size: .
D: TRBD1
J: TRBJ1-1
V: TRBV5-1
CDR3: CASSRRQGIVTEAFF
DNA: TGCGCCAGCAGCAGGAGACAGGGCATCGTGACTGAAGCTTTCTTT

size: once
D: .
J: TRBJ2-3
V: TRBV29-1
CDR3: CSVAQGQRTDTQYF
DNA: TGCAGCGTTGCCCAGGGGCAACGCACAGATACGCAGTATTTT

size: few
D: TRBD1
J: TRBJ1-1
V: TRBV9
CDR3: CASSGQGGVNTEAFF
DNA: TGTGCCAGCAGTGGCCAGGGGGGTGTGAACACTGAAGCTTTCTTT

size: .
D: .
J: TRBJ2-5
V: TRBV14
CDR3: CASSPRTEETQYF
DNA: TGTGCCAGCAGCCCAAGGACAGAAGAGACCCAGTACTTC

size: .
D: .
J: TRBJ1-4
V: TRBV5-1
CDR3: CASSLGRGDEKLFF
DNA: TGCGCCAGCAGCTTGGGACGGGGAGATGAAAAACTGTTTTTT

size: few
D: .
J: TRBJ1-1
V: TRBV23-1
CDR3: CASGRYRPNTEAFF
DNA: TGCGCCAGCGGTAGATACAGACCGAACACTGAAGCTTTCTTT

size: .
D: TRBD1
J: TRBJ2-7
V: TRBV3-1/TRBV3-2
CDR3: CASSQSGTGNEEQYF
DNA: TGTGCCAGCAGCCAGTCCGGGACAGGGAACGAGGAGCAGTACTTC

size: .
D: .
J: TRBJ1-2
V: TRBV5-4
CDR3: CASSTEPRTNGYTF
DNA: TGTGCCAGCAGCACCGAGCCACGGACAAATGGCTACACCTTC

size: .
D: TRBD1
J: TRBJ1-2
V: TRBV2
CDR3: CASTKGQTINYGYTF
DNA: TGTGCCAGCACTAAGGGACAGACCATAAACTATGGCTACACCTTC

size: once
D: TRBD1
J: TRBJ2-3
V: TRBV4-1
CDR3: CASSQGTGGIDTQYF
DNA: TGCGCCAGCAGCCAAGGGACAGGGGGGATTGATACGCAGTATTTT

size: .
D: .
J: TRBJ1-6
V: TRBV4-1
CDR3: CASSQDQGNSPLHF
DNA: TGCGCCAGCAGCCAAGATCAGGGAAATTCACCCCTCCACTTT

size: .
D: TRBD1
J: TRBJ2-7
V: TRBV4-1
CDR3: CASSLDRGPYEQYF
DNA: TGCGCCAGCAGCCTAGACAGGGGGCCCTACGAGCAGTACTTC

size: .
D: TRBD1
J: TRBJ2-4
V: TRBV9
CDR3: CASSVEGDSKNIQYF
DNA: TGTGCCAGCAGCGTAGAAGGGGACAGCAAAAACATTCAGTACTTC

size: .
D: .
J: TRBJ1-6
V: TRBV10-3
CDR3: CAISNPDRVGSPLHF
DNA: TGTGCCATCAGTAATCCGGACAGAGTGGGTTCACCCCTCCACTTT

size: .
D: .
J: TRBJ1-2
V: TRBV5-1
CDR3: CASSSGQPYGYTF
DNA: TGCGCCAGCAGCTCGGGACAACCGTATGGCTACACCTTC

size: .
D: TRBD1
J: TRBJ2-5
V: TRBV4-2
CDR3: CASSQRDRGVETQYF
DNA: TGTGCCAGCAGCCAGAGGGACAGGGGGGTAGAGACCCAGTACTTC